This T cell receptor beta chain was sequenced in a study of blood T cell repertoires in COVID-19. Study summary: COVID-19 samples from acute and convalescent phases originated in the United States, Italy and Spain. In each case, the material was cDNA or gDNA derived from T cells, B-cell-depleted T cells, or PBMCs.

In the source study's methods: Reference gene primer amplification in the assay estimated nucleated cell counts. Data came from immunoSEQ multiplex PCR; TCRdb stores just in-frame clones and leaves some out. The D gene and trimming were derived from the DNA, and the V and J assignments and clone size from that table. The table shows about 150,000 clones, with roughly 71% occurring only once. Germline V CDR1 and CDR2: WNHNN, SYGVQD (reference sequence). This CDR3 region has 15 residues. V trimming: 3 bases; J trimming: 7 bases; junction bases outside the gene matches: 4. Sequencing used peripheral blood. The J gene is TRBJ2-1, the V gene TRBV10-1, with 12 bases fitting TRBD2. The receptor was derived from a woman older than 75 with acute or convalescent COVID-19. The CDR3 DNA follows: TGCGCCAGCAGTGAACTAGCGGGAGGAGTTAATGAGCAGTTCTTC. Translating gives CASSELAGGVNEQFF.